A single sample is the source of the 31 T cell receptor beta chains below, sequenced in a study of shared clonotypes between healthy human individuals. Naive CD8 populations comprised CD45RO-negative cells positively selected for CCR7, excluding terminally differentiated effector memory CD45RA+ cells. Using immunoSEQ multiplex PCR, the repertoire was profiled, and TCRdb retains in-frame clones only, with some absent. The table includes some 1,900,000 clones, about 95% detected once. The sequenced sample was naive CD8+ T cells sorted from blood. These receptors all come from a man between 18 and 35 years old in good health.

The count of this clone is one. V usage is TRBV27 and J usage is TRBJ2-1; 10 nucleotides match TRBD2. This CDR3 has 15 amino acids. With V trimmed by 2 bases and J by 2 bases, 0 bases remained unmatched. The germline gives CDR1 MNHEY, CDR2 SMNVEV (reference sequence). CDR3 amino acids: CASSLGTSAYNEQFF. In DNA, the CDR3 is TGTGCCAGCAGTTTAGGGACTAGCGCCTACAATGAGCAGTTCTTC.

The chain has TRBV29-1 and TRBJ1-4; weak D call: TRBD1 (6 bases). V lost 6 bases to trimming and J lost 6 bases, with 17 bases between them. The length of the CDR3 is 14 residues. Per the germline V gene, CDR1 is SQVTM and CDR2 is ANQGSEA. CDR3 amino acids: CSVWGADYHEKLFF. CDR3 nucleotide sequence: TGCAGCGTCTGGGGGGCAGACTACCATGAAAAACTGTTTTTT.

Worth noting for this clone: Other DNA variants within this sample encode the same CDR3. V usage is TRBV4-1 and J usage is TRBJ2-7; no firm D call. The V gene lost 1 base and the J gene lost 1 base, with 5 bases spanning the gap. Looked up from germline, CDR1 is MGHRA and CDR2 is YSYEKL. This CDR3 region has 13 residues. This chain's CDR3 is CASSQAASYEQYF. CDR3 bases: TGCGCCAGCAGCCAAGCCGCATCCTACGAGCAGTACTTC.

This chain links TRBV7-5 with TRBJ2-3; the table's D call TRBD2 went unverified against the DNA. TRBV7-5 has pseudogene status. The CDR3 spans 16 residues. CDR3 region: CATLVCGCRGTDTQYF. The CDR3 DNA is TGTGCCACATTAGTTTGCGGTTGCCGGGGCACAGATACGCAGTATTTT.

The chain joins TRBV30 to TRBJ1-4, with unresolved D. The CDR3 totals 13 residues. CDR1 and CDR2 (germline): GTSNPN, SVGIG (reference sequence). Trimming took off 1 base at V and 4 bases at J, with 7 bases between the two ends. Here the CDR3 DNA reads TGTGCCTGGAGTGACGGAAGTAATGAAAAACTGTTTTTT. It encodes CAWSDGSNEKLFF. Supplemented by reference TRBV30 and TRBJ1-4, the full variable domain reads SQTIHQWPATLVQPVGSPLSLECTVEGTSNPNLYWYRQAAGRGLQLLFYSVGIGQISSEVPQNLSASRPQDRQFILSSKKLLLSDSGFYLCAWSDGSNEKLFFGSGTQLSVL.

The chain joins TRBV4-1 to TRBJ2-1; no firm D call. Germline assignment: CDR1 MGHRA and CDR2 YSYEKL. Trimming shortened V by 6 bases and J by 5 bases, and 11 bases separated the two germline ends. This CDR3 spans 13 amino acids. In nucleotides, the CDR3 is TGCGCCAGCAGACAAACCGCGAACAATGAGCAGTTCTTC. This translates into CASRQTANNEQFF.

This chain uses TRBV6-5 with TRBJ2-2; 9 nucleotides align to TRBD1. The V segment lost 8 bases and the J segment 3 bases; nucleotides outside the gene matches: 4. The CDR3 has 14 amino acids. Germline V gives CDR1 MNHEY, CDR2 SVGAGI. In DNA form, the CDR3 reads TGTGCCAGCGGGACAGGGTTCTACACCGGGGAGCTGTTTTTT. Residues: CASGTGFYTGELFF.

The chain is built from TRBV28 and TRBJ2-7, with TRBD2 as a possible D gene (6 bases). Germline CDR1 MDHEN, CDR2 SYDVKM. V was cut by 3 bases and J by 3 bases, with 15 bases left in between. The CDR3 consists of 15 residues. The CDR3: CASSFFRGGNYEQYF. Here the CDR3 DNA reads TGTGCCAGCAGTTTCTTCCGGGGCGGGAACTACGAGCAGTACTTC.

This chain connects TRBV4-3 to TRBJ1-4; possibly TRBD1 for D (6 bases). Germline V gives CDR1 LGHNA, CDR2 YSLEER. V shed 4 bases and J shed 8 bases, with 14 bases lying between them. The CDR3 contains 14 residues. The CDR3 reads CASSREGGSEKLFF. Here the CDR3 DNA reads TGCGCCAGCAGCCGTGAAGGGGGGTCGGAAAAACTGTTTTTT.

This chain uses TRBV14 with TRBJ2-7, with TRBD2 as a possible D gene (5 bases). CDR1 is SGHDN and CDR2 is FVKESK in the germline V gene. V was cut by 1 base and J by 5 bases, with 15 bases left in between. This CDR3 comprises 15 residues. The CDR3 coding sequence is TGTGCCAGCAGCCAAGGGGAGACAAGGGCCGACGAGCAGTACTTC. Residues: CASSQGETRADEQYF.

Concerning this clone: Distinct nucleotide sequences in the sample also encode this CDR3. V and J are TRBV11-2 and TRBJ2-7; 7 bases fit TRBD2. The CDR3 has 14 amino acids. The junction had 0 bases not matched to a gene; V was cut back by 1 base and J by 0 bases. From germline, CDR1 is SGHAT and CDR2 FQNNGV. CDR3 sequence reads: CASSLASGSYEQYF. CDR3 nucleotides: TGTGCCAGCAGCTTAGCTAGCGGCTCCTACGAGCAGTACTTC.

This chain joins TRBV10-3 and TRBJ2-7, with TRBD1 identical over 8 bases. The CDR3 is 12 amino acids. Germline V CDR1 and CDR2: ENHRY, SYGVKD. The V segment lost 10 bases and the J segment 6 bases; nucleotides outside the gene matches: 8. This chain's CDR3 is CATRTGLGEQYF. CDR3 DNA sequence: TGTGCCACAAGGACAGGGCTTGGCGAGCAGTACTTC.

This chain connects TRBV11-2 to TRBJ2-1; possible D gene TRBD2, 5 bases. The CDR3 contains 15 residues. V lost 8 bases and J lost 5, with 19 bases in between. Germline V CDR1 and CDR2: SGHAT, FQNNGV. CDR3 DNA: TGTGCCAGCCCGGCTCCCACGATGAGGGACAATGAGCAGTTCTTC. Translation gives CASPAPTMRDNEQFF.

CDR3 sequence: CASSYRDGHVNGYTF. Here the CDR3 DNA reads TGTGCCAGCAGTTACCGGGACGGACATGTTAATGGCTACACCTTC. J is TRBJ1-2 and V is TRBV27; D perhaps matches TRBD1 (5 bases). Trimming removed 4 bases at V and 6 bases at J, with 18 bases between. The V gene's germline CDR1 is MNHEY and CDR2 SMNVEV (reference sequence). This CDR3 contains 15 residues.

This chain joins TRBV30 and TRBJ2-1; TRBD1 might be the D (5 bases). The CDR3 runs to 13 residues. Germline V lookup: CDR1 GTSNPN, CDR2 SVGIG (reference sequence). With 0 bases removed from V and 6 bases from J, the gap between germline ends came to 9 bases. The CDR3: CAWSVGRVNEQFF. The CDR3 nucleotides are TGTGCCTGGAGTGTAGGCAGGGTCAATGAGCAGTTCTTC. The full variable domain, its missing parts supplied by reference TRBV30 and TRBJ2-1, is SQTIHQWPATLVQPVGSPLSLECTVEGTSNPNLYWYRQAAGRGLQLLFYSVGIGQISSEVPQNLSASRPQDRQFILSSKKLLLSDSGFYLCAWSVGRVNEQFFGPGTRLTVL.

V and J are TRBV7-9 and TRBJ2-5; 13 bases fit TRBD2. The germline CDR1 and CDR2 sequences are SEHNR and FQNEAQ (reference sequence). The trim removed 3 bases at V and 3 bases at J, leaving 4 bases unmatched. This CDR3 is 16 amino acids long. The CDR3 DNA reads TGTGCCAGCAGCTTTAGACTAGCGGGGGGTGAAGAGACCCAGTACTTC. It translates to CASSFRLAGGEETQYF.

This CDR3 is CAWRGQRETASSSYNSPLHF. In nucleotides, the CDR3 is TGTGCCTGGAGGGGACAGCGTGAGACAGCCTCTAGCTCCTATAATTCACCCCTCCACTTT. The chain links TRBV30 to TRBJ1-6, with 7 bases fitting TRBD1. This CDR3 has 20 amino acids. The V and J ends lost 3 bases and 0 bases, in that order; junction bases with no gene match: 17. The germline V gene has CDR1 GTSNPN and CDR2 SVGIG (reference sequence).

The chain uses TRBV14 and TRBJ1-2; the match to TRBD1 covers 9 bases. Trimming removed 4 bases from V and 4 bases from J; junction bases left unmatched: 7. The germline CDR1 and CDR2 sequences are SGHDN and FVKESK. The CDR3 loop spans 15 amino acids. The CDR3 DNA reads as TGTGCCAGCAGCCGTACCGGGACAGGGATCTATGGCTACACCTTC. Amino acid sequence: CASSRTGTGIYGYTF.

CDR3 DNA: TGTGCCAGTAGTATCATCTCCGAAGGGCCCTACTACTATGGCTACACCTTC. Residues: CASSIISEGPYYYGYTF. The chain is built from TRBV19 and TRBJ1-2; unclear D gene. Trimming removed 3 bases at V and 3 bases at J, with 20 bases between. Germline V gives CDR1 LNHDA, CDR2 SQIVND (reference sequence). CDR3 length equals 17 residues.

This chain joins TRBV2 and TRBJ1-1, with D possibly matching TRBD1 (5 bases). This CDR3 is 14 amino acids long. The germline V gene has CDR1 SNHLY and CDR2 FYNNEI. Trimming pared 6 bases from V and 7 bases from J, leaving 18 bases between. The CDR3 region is CASRGTWGNNEAFF. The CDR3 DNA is TGTGCCAGCAGGGGGACGTGGGGCAATAATGAAGCTTTCTTT.

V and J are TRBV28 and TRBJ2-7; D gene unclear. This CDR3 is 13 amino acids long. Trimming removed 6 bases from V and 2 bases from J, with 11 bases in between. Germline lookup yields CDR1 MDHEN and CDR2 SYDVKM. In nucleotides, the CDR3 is TGTGCCAGCAGCCCCGAAATAGCCTACGAGCAGTACTTC. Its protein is CASSPEIAYEQYF.

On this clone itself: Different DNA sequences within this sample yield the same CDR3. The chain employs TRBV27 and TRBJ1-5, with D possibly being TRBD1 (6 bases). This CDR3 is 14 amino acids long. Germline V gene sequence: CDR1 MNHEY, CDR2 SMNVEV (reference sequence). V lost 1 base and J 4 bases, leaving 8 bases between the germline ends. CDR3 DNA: TGTGCCAGCAGTTTATTGGGGGCTAATCAGCCCCAGCATTTT. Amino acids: CASSLLGANQPQHF.

The CDR3 bases are TGTGCCAGCAGCTTAGCAGGGACAGGGCACTTCGAGCAGTACTTC. Translating gives CASSLAGTGHFEQYF. The chain joins TRBV13 to TRBJ2-7; 9 bases are a match to TRBD1. Germline-derived CDR1 and CDR2 are PRHDT and FYEKMQ (reference sequence). This CDR3 is built from 15 residues. V dropped 1 base and J dropped 6; count of bases not matched to a gene: 7.

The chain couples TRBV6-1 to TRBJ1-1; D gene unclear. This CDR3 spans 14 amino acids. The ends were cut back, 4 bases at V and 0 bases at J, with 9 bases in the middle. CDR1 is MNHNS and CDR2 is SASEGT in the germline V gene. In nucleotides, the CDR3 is TGTGCCAGCAGTGGCACAACCCTGAACACTGAAGCTTTCTTT. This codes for CASSGTTLNTEAFF.

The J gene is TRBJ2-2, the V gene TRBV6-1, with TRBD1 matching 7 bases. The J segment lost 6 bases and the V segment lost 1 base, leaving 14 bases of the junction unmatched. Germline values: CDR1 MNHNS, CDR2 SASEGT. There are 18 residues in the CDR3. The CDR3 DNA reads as TGTGCCAGCAGTGAAGAGATATTAGGGACAGTAGGTGCCGGGGAGCTGTTTTTT. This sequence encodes CASSEEILGTVGAGELFF.

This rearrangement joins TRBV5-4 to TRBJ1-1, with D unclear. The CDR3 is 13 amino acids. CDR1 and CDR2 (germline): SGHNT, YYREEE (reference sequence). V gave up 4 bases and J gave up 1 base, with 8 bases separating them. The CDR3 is CASSELENTEAFF. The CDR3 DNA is TGTGCCAGCAGCGAATTGGAGAACACTGAAGCTTTCTTT.

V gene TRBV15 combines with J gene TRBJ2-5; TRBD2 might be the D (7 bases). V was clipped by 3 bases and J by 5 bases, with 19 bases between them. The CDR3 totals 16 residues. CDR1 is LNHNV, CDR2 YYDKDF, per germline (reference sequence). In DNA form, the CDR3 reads TGTGCCACCAGCAGTGAAGGGGGAGGGGACGGGGAGACCCAGTACTTC. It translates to CATSSEGGGDGETQYF. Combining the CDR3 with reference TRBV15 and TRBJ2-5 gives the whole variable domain DAMVIQNPRYQVTQFGKPVTLSCSQTLNHNVMYWYQQKSSQAPKLLFHYYDKDFNNEADTPDNFQSRRPNTSFCFLDIRSPGLGDTAMYLCATSSEGGGDGETQYFGPGTRLLVL.

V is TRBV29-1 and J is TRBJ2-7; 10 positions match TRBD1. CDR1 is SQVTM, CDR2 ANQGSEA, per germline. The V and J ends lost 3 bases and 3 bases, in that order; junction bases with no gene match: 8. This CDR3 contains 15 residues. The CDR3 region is CSVELGTGALYEQYF. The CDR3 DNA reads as TGCAGCGTTGAGTTGGGGACAGGGGCCCTCTACGAGCAGTACTTC.

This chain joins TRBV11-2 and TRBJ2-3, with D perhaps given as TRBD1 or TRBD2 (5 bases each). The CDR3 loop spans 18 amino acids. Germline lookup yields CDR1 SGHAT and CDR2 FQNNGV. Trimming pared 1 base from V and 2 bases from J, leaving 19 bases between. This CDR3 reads CASSLASWGSSVTDTQYF. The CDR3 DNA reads TGTGCCAGCAGCTTAGCTTCTTGGGGGAGTTCGGTCACAGATACGCAGTATTTT.

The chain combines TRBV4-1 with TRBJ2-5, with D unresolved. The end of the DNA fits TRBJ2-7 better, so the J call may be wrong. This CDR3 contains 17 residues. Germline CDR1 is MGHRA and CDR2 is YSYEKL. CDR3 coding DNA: TGCGCCAGCAGCCAAGTCTTTGGGCGGCAGAAGACCTACGAGCAGTACTTC. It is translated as CASSQVFGRQKTYEQYF.

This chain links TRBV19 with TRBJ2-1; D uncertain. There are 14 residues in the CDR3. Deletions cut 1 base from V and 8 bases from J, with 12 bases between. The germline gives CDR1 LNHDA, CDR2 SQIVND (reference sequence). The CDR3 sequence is CASSIGLAAHEQFF. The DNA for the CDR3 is TGTGCCAGTAGTATAGGTTTGGCAGCTCATGAGCAGTTCTTC.